These 5 T cell receptor beta chains share one sample of origin, sequenced in a study of blood T cell repertoires in COVID-19. Some clones are missing from TCRdb's copy, which holds only in-frame ones; the method was immunoSEQ multiplex PCR. The table records tens of thousands of clones, approximately 80% of them present only once. Sequenced: peripheral blood. The receptors stem from a human donor in a cohort sampled during active COVID-19.

The chain links TRBV9 to TRBJ2-6; D perhaps matches TRBD2 (6 bases). The germline V gene has CDR1 SGDLS and CDR2 YYNGEE. CDR3 length: 15 residues. The V gene lost 5 bases and the J gene lost 2 bases, with 11 bases spanning the gap. The CDR3 here is CASRLGGTGANVLTF. The CDR3 DNA reads TGTGCCAGCAGGCTCGGCGGGACTGGGGCCAACGTCCTGACTTTC.

This clone was detected only a few times. The J gene is TRBJ2-2, the V gene TRBV13; D unclear. Germline assignment: CDR1 PRHDT and CDR2 FYEKMQ (reference sequence). The CDR3 runs to 15 residues. With 4 bases removed from V and 0 bases from J, the gap between germline ends came to 9 bases. In DNA form, the CDR3 reads TGTGCCAGCAGCTATTCCCAGGCGAACACCGGGGAGCTGTTTTTT. This gives the protein CASSYSQANTGELFF. Supplemented by reference TRBV13 and TRBJ2-2, the full variable domain reads AAGVIQSPRHLIKEKRETATLKCYPIPRHDTVYWYQQGPGQDPQFLISFYEKMQSDKGSIPDRFSAQQFSDYHSELNMSSLELGDSALYFCASSYSQANTGELFFGEGSRLTVL.

This clone was seen only a few times. The CDR3 here is CASSAINTEAFF. The DNA for the CDR3 is TGTGCCAGCAGTGCTATTAACACTGAAGCTTTCTTT. The chain has TRBV2 and TRBJ1-1; D uncertain. V lost 4 bases to trimming and J lost 2 bases, with 5 bases between them. Germline V CDR1 and CDR2: SNHLY, FYNNEI. The CDR3 totals 12 residues.

The rearrangement links TRBV28 to TRBJ1-3; no clear D. Germline CDR1 is MDHEN and CDR2 is SYDVKM. Trimming stripped 6 bases from V and 1 base from J, with 13 bases between. This CDR3 is built from 15 residues. The CDR3 protein is CASRPFGVSGNTIYF. CDR3 DNA sequence: TGTGCCAGCAGACCATTCGGAGTATCTGGAAACACCATATATTTT.

The CDR3 DNA follows: TGTGCCAGCAGTATTGGGCCTTGGCAGCCCCAGCATTTT. As protein: CASSIGPWQPQHF. The rearrangement uses TRBV6-5 and TRBJ1-5; unclear D gene. Germline values: CDR1 MNHEY, CDR2 SVGAGI. This CDR3 spans 13 amino acids. V lost 5 bases, J lost 7 bases, and 12 bases lay in between.